The source of this T cell receptor beta chain is a study of PD-L1 blockade in urothelial cancer. Across the whole study: The median number of T cells present in blood samples was approximately 140,000.

Sequenced by immunoSEQ multiplex PCR; TCRdb stores in-frame clones only, minus some. The sample lists some 110,000 clones; around 89% were seen once. Time point in this sample: peripheral blood 6 weeks after treatment start. Looked up from germline, CDR1 is MDHEN and CDR2 is SYDVKM. V lost 3 bases, J lost 6 bases, and 15 bases lay in between. The length of the CDR3 is 15 residues. The sequence derives from a man between 60 and 75 years old with urothelial cancer. The V and J genes are TRBV28 and TRBJ2-1; D is possibly TRBD1 (7 bases). The specimen was PBMCs, collected around atezolizumab (anti-PD-L1) treatment. The CDR3 region is CASSFPGGLGNEQFF. The CDR3 DNA is TGTGCCAGCAGTTTCCCAGGGGGGCTCGGCAATGAGCAGTTCTTC.